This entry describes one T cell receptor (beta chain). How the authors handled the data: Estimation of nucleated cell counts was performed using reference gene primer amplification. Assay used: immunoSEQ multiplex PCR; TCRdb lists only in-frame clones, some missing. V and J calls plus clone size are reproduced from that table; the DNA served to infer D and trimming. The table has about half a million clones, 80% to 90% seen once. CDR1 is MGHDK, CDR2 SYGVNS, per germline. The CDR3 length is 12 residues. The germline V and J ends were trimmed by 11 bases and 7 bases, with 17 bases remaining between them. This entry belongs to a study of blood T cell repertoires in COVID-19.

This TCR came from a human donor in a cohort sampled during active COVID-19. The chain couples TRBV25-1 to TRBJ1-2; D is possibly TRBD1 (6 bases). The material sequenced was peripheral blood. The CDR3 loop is CAAGVQGFGYTF. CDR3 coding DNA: TGTGCCGCCGGGGTACAGGGTTTTGGCTACACCTTC.